The clone carrying this TCR beta chain was seen a few times. Its antigen is not identified. They isolated at least 6.5 million PBMCs from each sample. This entry is derived from a study of blood T cells in healthy people across ages. Through a sample-barcoded 5' primer and a J-beta primer mix, a second PCR was run for roughly 7 to 12 cycles. A tag from a template-switch adaptor with 12 random nucleotides marked each cDNA molecule. Samples each returned at least 2.5 million CDR3-containing paired-end reads. TCRdb used MiXCR to reprocess the 5' RACE reads, holding one entry per CDR3 protein. Among approximately 1.5 million distinct CDR3 sequences listed, approximately 32% were seen once. The CDR3 runs 16 residues. Per the germline V gene, CDR1 is LGHDT and CDR2 is YNNKEL (reference sequence). V gave up 1 base and J gave up 1 base, with 11 bases separating them. General study findings and limits: Both naive CD4+ cell counts and diversity were greater in long-lived donors than in aged donors.

The rearrangement joins TRBV3-1 to TRBJ2-1, with no clear D. The sample consisted of blood. The sequence was collected from a woman younger than 45 in good health. CDR3: CASSQVAPPSYNEQFF. Written as DNA, the CDR3 is TGTGCCAGCAGCCAAGTGGCCCCGCCTTCCTACAATGAGCAGTTCTTC.